Shown below are 2 T cell receptor beta chains from a single sample sequenced in a study of T cells after yellow fever vaccination. MiXCR, applied by TCRdb to the 5' RACE reads, yields one record per CDR3 protein. The profile covers about 130,000 distinct CDR3 sequences, with over 8% appearing a single time and 40% taken by the ten largest. The specimen comprised CD8+ T cells sorted from PBMCs, sampled on the day of the yellow fever booster vaccination. Receptor source: a man aged 18 to 30 who received the YFV17D yellow fever vaccine.

This chain connects TRBV11-2 to TRBJ2-2, with D possibly being TRBD1 (6 bases). Trimming removed 6 bases from V and 4 bases from J, with 18 bases in between. Germline loops: CDR1 SGHAT, CDR2 FQNNGV. The CDR3 runs 16 residues. CDR3 sequence reads: CASRPAGTRGTGELFF. CDR3 sequence (DNA): TGTGCCAGCAGACCGGCCGGGACACGGGGCACCGGGGAGCTGTTTTTT.

The chain carries TRBV5-1 and TRBJ2-7, with D possibly TRBD2 on 5 matching bases. The CDR3 runs 17 residues. Trimming took 0 bases from V and 7 from J, leaving 23 bases between them. Looked up from germline, CDR1 is SGHRS and CDR2 is YFSETQ. The DNA of the CDR3 is TGCGCCAGCAGCTTGGCCACTTGGCCCCGGGGTGAGAGGGAGCAGTACTTC. This gives the protein CASSLATWPRGEREQYF.